The clone carrying this TCR beta chain turned up a few times. Its antigen is unknown. These data belong to a study of CD8 T cells in Susac syndrome. Germline loops: CDR1 PRHDT, CDR2 FYEKMQ (reference sequence). The CDR3 totals 12 residues. Trimming took 5 bases from V and 4 from J, leaving 7 bases between them. CD8+ and CD4+ blood T cells underwent TCR beta sequencing. CD8+ and CD4+ T cells were negatively isolated; TEMRA cells were FACS-enriched. Study-level points and caveats: The study found that Susac CD8+ clonal expansion peaked in TEMRA cells and active patients.

Random hexamers were used to reverse transcribe an amount of about 0.45 to 1 ug RNA. TCR beta CDR3 was amplified by immunoSEQ multiplex PCR. This amplification extended across 54 Vbeta and 13 Jbeta segments. Each CDR3 protein is one row after TCRdb ran MiXCR on the immunoSEQ multiplex PCR reads. The data contain 95,000 to 150,000 distinct CDR3 sequences, roughly 94% of them seen just once; the ten biggest clones take up about 0.27%. The receptor comes from a human donor with Susac syndrome. The rearrangement links TRBV13 to TRBJ2-3; no clear D gene. Sequences were obtained from CD8+ T cells from PBMCs. Here the CDR3 DNA reads TGTGCCAGCAGCCCTCCGGCAGATACGCAGTATTTT. Translated, it gives CASSPPADTQYF.